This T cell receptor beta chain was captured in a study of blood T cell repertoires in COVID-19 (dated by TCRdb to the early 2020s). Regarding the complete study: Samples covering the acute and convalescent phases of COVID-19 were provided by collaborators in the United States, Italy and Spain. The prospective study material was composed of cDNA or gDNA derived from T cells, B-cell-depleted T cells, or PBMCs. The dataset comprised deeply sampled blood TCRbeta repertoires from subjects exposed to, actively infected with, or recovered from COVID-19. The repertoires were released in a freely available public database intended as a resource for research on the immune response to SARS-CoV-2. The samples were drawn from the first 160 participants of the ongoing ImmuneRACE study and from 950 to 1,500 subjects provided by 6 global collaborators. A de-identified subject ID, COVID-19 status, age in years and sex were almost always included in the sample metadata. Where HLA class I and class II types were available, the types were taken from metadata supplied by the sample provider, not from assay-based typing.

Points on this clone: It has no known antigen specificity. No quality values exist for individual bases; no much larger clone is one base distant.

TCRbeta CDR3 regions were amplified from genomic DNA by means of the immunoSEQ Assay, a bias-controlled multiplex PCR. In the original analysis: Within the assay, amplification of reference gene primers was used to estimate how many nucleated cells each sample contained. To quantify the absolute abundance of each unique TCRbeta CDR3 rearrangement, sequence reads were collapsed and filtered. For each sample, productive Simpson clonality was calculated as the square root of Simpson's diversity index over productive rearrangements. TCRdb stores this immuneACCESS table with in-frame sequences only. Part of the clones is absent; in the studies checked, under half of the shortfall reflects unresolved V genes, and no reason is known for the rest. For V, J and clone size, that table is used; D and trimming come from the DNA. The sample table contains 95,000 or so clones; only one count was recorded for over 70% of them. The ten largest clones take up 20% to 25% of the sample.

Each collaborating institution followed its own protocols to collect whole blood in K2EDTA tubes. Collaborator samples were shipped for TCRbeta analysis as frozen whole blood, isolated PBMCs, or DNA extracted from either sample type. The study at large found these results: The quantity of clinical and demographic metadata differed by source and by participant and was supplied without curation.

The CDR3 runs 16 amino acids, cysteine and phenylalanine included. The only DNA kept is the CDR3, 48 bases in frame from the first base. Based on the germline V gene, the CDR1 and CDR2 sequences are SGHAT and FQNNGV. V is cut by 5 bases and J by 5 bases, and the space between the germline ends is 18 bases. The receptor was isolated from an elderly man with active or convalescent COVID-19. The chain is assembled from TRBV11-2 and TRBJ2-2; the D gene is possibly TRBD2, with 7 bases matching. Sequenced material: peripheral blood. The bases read TGTGCCAGCAGCACCCTGGGGGGGCTAGGTACCGGGGAGCTGTTTTTT. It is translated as CASSTLGGLGTGELFF.